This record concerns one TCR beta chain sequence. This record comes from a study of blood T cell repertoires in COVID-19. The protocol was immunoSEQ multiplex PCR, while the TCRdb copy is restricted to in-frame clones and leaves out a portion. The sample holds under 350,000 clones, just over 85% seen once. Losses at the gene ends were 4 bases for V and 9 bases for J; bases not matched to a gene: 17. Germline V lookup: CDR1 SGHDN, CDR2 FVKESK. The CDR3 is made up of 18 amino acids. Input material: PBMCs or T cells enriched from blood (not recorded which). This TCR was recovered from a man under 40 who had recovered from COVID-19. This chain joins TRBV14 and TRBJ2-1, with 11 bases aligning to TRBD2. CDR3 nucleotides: TGTGCCAGCAGCCTGGGACTAGCGGACTATTGGGTTAAGGGTGAGCAGTTCTTC. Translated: CASSLGLADYWVKGEQFF.